The 25 T cell receptor beta chains below were found in one sample sequenced in a study of blood T cell repertoires in COVID-19. The table came from immunoSEQ multiplex PCR; TCRdb's copy has only in-frame clones and leaves some out. The data contain 100,000 to 120,000 clones, 82% of them singletons. Material for sequencing was peripheral blood. These receptors came from a woman in her sixties with acute or convalescent COVID-19.

The count of this clone is one. V gene TRBV5-6 combines with J gene TRBJ1-4, with unresolved D. Deletions cut 4 bases from V and 2 bases from J, with 9 bases between. The CDR3 extends over 14 amino acids. The V gene's germline CDR1 is SGHDT and CDR2 YYEEEE. In DNA form, the CDR3 reads TGTGCCAGCAGCCTAGTTGCTACTAATGAAAAACTGTTTTTT. Its protein is CASSLVATNEKLFF.

V is TRBV24-1 and J is TRBJ2-5, with D uncertain. V was pared by 2 bases and J by 1 base, with 7 bases between. This CDR3 contains 14 residues. Germline lookup yields CDR1 KGHDR and CDR2 SFDVKD. The CDR3, as DNA: TGTGCCACCAGTGATTCGATAGTCCAAGAGACCCAGTACTTC. It yields the protein CATSDSIVQETQYF.

The chain is built from TRBV3-1 (or the pseudogene TRBV3-2) and TRBJ1-3; 9 positions agree with TRBD1. The V and J ends lost 4 bases and 8 bases, in that order; junction bases with no gene match: 15. The germline CDR1 and CDR2 sequences are LGHDT and YNNKEL (reference sequence). This CDR3 is built from 17 residues. The CDR3 coding sequence is TGTGCCAGCAGCCGAGATCCGGGACAGGGACCCGGGGACACCATATATTTT. Its translation is CASSRDPGQGPGDTIYF.

The chain carries TRBV9 and TRBJ2-2, with D hard to call. Trimming pared 4 bases from V and 5 bases from J, leaving 18 bases between. Per germline, CDR1 SGDLS and CDR2 YYNGEE. This CDR3 is 16 amino acids long. The CDR3: CASSIRGVSGTGELFF. CDR3 DNA: TGTGCCAGCAGCATCAGAGGTGTATCCGGTACCGGGGAGCTGTTTTTT.

This chain links TRBV25-1 with TRBJ2-7; a possible D gene is TRBD2 (6 bases). The CDR3 runs 16 residues. Germline values: CDR1 MGHDK, CDR2 SYGVNS. Trimming took off 5 bases at V and 4 bases at J, with 21 bases between the two ends. This CDR3 reads CASSKPGTLGRYEQYF. As DNA, the CDR3 is TGTGCCAGCAGTAAGCCGGGGACTCTAGGGCGGTACGAGCAGTACTTC.

J is TRBJ1-2 and V is TRBV6-5, with D unresolved. The CDR3 is 15 amino acids. Between the trimmed V and J ends, which lost 0 bases and 1 base, there was a span of 9 bases. Germline CDR1 reads MNHEY; CDR2 reads SVGAGI. The CDR3 nucleotides read TGTGCCAGCAGTTACTCGGTATTACATAACTATGGCTACACCTTC. Residues: CASSYSVLHNYGYTF.

This chain joins TRBV18 and TRBJ1-1; the match to TRBD1 covers 8 bases. V shed 3 bases and J 5 bases; nucleotides not matched to a gene: 8. The germline V gene has CDR1 KGHSH and CDR2 LQKENI. CDR3 length: 15 residues. The CDR3 nucleotides are TGTGCCAGCTCACCTACGACCAGGGGGCTAACTGAAGCTTTCTTT. It translates to CASSPTTRGLTEAFF.

In its sample, this clone was seen a few times. J is TRBJ1-2 and V is TRBV19, with 9 bases lining up with TRBD1. CDR3 length: 12 residues. CDR1 and CDR2 from the germline V gene are LNHDA and SQIVND (reference sequence). The trim removed 5 bases at V and 8 bases at J, leaving 3 bases unmatched. CDR3: CASSDRGRGYTF. The CDR3 DNA reads as TGTGCCAGTAGTGACAGGGGGAGAGGCTACACCTTC.

The chain links TRBV18 to TRBJ2-3; 11 positions match TRBD1. Germline CDR1 and CDR2: KGHSH and LQKENI. V was clipped by 4 bases and J by 3 bases; unmatched bases: 6. This CDR3 is built from 16 residues. The chain's CDR3 is CASSRTGTGGTDTQYF. DNA of the CDR3: TGTGCCAGCTCACGTACCGGGACAGGGGGGACAGATACGCAGTATTTT.

The chain recombines TRBV29-1 with TRBJ2-7; D gene unclear. This CDR3 has 11 residues. Trimming pared 7 bases from V and 2 bases from J, leaving 9 bases between. In germline, CDR1 is SQVTM, CDR2 ANQGSEA. CDR3 amino acids: CSAIRTYEQYF. Here the CDR3 DNA reads TGCAGCGCCATCAGGACCTACGAGCAGTACTTC.

V is TRBV24-1 and J is TRBJ1-3, with D possibly TRBD1 on 6 matching bases. This CDR3 comprises 16 residues. The V gene's germline CDR1 is KGHDR and CDR2 SFDVKD. V was trimmed by 5 bases and J by 0 bases, leaving 13 bases between them. This chain's CDR3 is CATSAGTPSSGNTIYF. The CDR3 DNA reads TGTGCCACCAGTGCGGGGACACCCAGCTCTGGAAACACCATATATTTT.

The CDR3 bases are TGTGCCTGGAGTGACCTTCGACAGGTAATCTTGGAGCAGTACTTC. Amino acid sequence: CAWSDLRQVILEQYF. The J gene is TRBJ2-7, the V gene TRBV30, with D maybe TRBD1 (6 bases). V gave up 1 base and J gave up 7 bases, with 20 bases separating them. Germline V CDR1 and CDR2: GTSNPN, SVGIG (reference sequence). The CDR3 consists of 15 residues.

The rearrangement joins TRBV19 to TRBJ1-2; D is unresolved. Deletions cut 3 bases from V and 5 bases from J, with 13 bases between. This CDR3 has 14 residues. Germline V gene sequence: CDR1 LNHDA, CDR2 SQIVND (reference sequence). CDR3 in amino acids: CASSMAGGRYGYTF. CDR3 bases: TGTGCCAGTAGTATGGCCGGCGGAAGATATGGCTACACCTTC.

The V and J genes are TRBV4-3 and TRBJ2-2; 11 bases fit TRBD2. Looked up from germline, CDR1 is LGHNA and CDR2 is YSLEER. The CDR3 length is 17 residues. Trimming removed 3 bases from V and 7 bases from J; junction bases left unmatched: 10. CDR3 sequence reads: CASSQLPTSGDGGELFF. Written as DNA, the CDR3 is TGCGCCAGCAGCCAGCTACCGACTAGCGGGGATGGCGGGGAGCTGTTTTTT.

CDR3 protein: CASSYSGINYGYTF. The DNA of the CDR3 is TGTGCCAGCAGTTACTCCGGGATTAACTATGGCTACACCTTC. The chain has TRBV6-2 or TRBV6-3 and TRBJ1-2; D is unclear. The V gene lost 0 bases and the J gene lost 1 base, with 6 bases spanning the gap. The CDR3 covers 14 residues. CDR1 and CDR2 from the germline V gene are MNHEY and SVGEGT.

The J gene is TRBJ1-2, the V gene TRBV5-3; perhaps TRBD1 as D (5 bases). TRBV5-3 qualifies as an ORF whose function is uncertain. The CDR3 is 22 amino acids. The V end lost 0 bases, the J end lost 0 bases, and 30 bases lay between the germline ends. DNA of the CDR3: TGTGCCAGAAGCTTGGTCCCCCACCCGGCCGGCAGAGACAGACTAGCTAACTATGGCTACACCTTC. This sequence encodes CARSLVPHPAGRDRLANYGYTF.

This clone has a single count. The V gene is TRBV5-4, the J gene TRBJ1-2; D gene unclear. CDR1 is SGHNT, CDR2 YYREEE, per germline (reference sequence). V was cut by 4 bases and J by 3 bases, with 22 bases left in between. The CDR3 is 17 amino acids. The CDR3 DNA is TGTGCCAGCAGCGCCGGTTTGCTCCAGGAGGGTGACTATGGCTACACCTTC. Protein: CASSAGLLQEGDYGYTF.

This clone was counted only a few times. The genes are TRBV5-1 and TRBJ2-7; D may be TRBD2 (7 bases). CDR3 length equals 14 residues. Trimming left V 1 base short and J 6 bases short, with 14 bases between. Looked up from germline, CDR1 is SGHRS and CDR2 is YFSETQ. The CDR3 DNA reads TGCGCCAGCAGCTTGTGGGGGGGCACAGGCGAGCAGTACTTC. Its translation is CASSLWGGTGEQYF.

This chain connects TRBV21-1 to TRBJ1-5; the table's D call, TRBD1, was not checked against the DNA. TRBV21-1 is a pseudogene. This CDR3 comprises 16 residues. The DNA for the CDR3 is TGTGCCAGCAGCAAAATCTCAGGGGAAGGCAATCAGCCCCAGCATTTT. Translation: CASSKISGEGNQPQHF.

This chain links TRBV3-1 (or the pseudogene TRBV3-2) with TRBJ2-1; D may be TRBD1 (5 bases). Germline loops: CDR1 LGHDT, CDR2 YNNKEL (reference sequence). This CDR3 is built from 17 residues. The ends were cut back, 2 bases at V and 0 bases at J, with 14 bases in the middle. As DNA, the CDR3 is TGTGCCAGCAGCCAAAGGGGCAGACCGAGCTCCTACAATGAGCAGTTCTTC. It translates to CASSQRGRPSSYNEQFF.

The V call is TRBV4-2, the J call TRBJ1-1; 7 bases are a match to TRBD1. The CDR3 has 15 amino acids. The junction had 8 bases not matched to a gene; V was cut back by 4 bases and J by 3 bases. Germline assignment: CDR1 LGHNA and CDR2 YNFKEQ. The CDR3 reads CASSPPQGGHTEAFF. DNA of the CDR3: TGTGCCAGCAGCCCACCCCAGGGGGGTCACACTGAAGCTTTCTTT.

The chain carries TRBV15 and TRBJ1-3; TRBD1 is a possible D gene (6 bases). Trimming stripped 0 bases from V and 4 bases from J, with 10 bases between. The germline CDR1 and CDR2 sequences are LNHNV and YYDKDF (reference sequence). The CDR3 is 15 amino acids. For the CDR3, the DNA is TGTGCCACCAGCAGAGATGCAGGGGAGGGAAACACCATATATTTT. Protein product: CATSRDAGEGNTIYF.

The chain recombines TRBV18 with TRBJ1-4; the D is unclear. Trimming cost V 3 bases and J 8 bases, with 10 bases left between them. The CDR3 is 13 amino acids. The germline gives CDR1 KGHSH, CDR2 LQKENI. The CDR3 nucleotides read TGTGCCAGCTCACCGTCCCTCGAGGAAAAACTGTTTTTT. It codes for CASSPSLEEKLFF.

As for this clone: The sample holds other DNA sequences that translate to the same CDR3. The chain uses TRBV5-5 and TRBJ2-1; 9 bases are a match to TRBD2. J lost 2 bases, V lost 1 base, and 4 bases had no gene match. Germline CDR1 and CDR2: SGHKS and YYEKEE (reference sequence). This CDR3 is 16 amino acids long. The CDR3 is CASSLFSGGPYNEQFF. In DNA form, the CDR3 reads TGTGCCAGCAGCTTGTTTAGCGGGGGACCCTACAATGAGCAGTTCTTC.

The V call is TRBV23-1, the J call TRBJ1-5; TRBD1 is a possible D gene (6 bases). TRBV23-1 is identified as an open reading frame with a role that is uncertain. The CDR3 spans 18 residues. V was cut by 0 bases and J by 0 bases, with 15 bases left in between. This chain's CDR3 is CASSQSNGQGYSNQPQHF. In DNA, the CDR3 is TGCGCCAGCAGTCAATCCAACGGTCAGGGGTATAGCAATCAGCCCCAGCATTTT.